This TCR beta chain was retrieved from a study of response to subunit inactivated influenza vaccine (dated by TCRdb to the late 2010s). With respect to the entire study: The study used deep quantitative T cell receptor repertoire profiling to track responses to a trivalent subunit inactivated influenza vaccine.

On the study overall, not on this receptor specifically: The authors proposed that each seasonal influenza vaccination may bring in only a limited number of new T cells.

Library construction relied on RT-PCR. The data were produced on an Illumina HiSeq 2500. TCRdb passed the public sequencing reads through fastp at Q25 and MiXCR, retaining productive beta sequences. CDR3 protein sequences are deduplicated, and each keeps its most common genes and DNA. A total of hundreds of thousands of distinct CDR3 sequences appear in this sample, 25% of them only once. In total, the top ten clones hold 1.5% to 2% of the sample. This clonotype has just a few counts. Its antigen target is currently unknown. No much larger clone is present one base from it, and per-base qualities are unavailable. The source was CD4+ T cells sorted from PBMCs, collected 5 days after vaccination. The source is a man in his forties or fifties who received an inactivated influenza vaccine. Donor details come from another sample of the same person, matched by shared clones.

The sequence in DNA is TGTGCCAGCAGCTTCGGAGCGGGGGCCCCCAATGAGCAGTTCTTC. Protein translation: CASSFGAGAPNEQFF. The chain links TRBV5-6 with TRBJ2-1, and 8 junctional nucleotides match TRBD2. The germline V gene yields SGHDT for CDR1 and YYEEEE for CDR2. Spanning cysteine to phenylalanine, the CDR3 consists of 15 amino acids. The entry retains the CDR3 DNA only, 45 bases that are in frame from base 1. V is pruned by 2 bases and J by 6 bases, leaving 7 bases of the junction without a gene match.